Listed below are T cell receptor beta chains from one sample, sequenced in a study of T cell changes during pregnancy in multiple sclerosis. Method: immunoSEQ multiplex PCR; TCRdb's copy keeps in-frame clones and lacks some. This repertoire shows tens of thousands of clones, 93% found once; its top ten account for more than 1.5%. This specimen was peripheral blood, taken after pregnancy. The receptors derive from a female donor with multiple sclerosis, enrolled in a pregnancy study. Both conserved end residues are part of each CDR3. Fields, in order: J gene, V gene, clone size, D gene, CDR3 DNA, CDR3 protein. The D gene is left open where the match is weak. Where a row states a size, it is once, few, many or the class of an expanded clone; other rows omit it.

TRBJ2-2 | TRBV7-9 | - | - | TGTGCCAGCGTCGGAGGGAACGCGAACACCGGGGAGCTGTTTTTT | CASVGGNANTGELFF
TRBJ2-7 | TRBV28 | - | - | TGTGCCAGCAGTTTAAAGGGGAGGTTCTACGAGCAGTACTTC | CASSLKGRFYEQYF
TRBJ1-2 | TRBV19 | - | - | TGTGCCAGTACCCGGTCGTCGAACGGCTACACCTTC | CASTRSSNGYTF
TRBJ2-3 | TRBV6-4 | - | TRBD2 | TGTGCCAGCAGTCGGGGGACTAGCGGAGATACGCAGTATTTT | CASSRGTSGDTQYF
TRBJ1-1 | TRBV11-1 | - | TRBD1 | TGTGCCAGCAGTTTAGGGGGCCGGACTGAAGCTTTCTTT | CASSLGGRTEAFF
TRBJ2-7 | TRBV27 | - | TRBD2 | TGTGCCAGCAGTACCTGGGTAGCGGGAGTGGGTTACGAGCAGTACTTC | CASSTWVAGVGYEQYF
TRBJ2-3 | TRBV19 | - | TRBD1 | TGTGCCAGTAGTATCGGACAGGGGGATACGCAGTATTTT | CASSIGQGDTQYF
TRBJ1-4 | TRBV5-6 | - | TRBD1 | TGTGCCAGCAGCTTGGCCCAGGGGGCGCCTAATGAAAAACTGTTTTTT | CASSLAQGAPNEKLFF
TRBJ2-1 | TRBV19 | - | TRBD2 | TGTGCCAGTAGTATATTCCTAGCGGGAGGGTATGAGCAGTTCTTC | CASSIFLAGGYEQFF
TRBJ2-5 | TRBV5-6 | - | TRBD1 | TGTGCCAGCAGCTTGGGGACAGGGGTTTTTGAGACCCAGTACTTC | CASSLGTGVFETQYF
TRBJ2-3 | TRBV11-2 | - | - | TGTGCCAGCGTTGAACTAGAGCGGATCCTCACAGATACGCAGTATTTT | CASVELERILTDTQYF
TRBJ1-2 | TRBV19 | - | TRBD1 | TGTGCCAGTAGTTCCTTTCAACAGGGGAACTATGGCTACACCTTC | CASSSFQQGNYGYTF
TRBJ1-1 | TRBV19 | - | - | TGTGCCAGTAGTATAAACGGGGGAATTGGGAACACTGAAGCTTTCTTT | CASSINGGIGNTEAFF
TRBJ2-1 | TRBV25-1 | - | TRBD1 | TGTGCCAGCAGTGAACAGGGGGCAGCCTACAATGAGCAGTTCTTC | CASSEQGAAYNEQFF
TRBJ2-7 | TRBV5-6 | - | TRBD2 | TGTGCCAGCAGCTTGGGGGCTGGCGGGGGACTCTACGAGCAGTACTTC | CASSLGAGGGLYEQYF
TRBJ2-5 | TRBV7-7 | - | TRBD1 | TGTGCTAGCAGGAAGGGGACAGGGGGATTTGAGACCCAGTACTTC | CASRKGTGGFETQYF
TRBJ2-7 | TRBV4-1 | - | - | TGCGCCAGCAGCCAAGATTCACTAGTCTACGAGCAGTACTTC | CASSQDSLVYEQYF
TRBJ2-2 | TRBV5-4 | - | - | TGTGCCAGCAGCTCCGGGACACTTCTTTCCGGGGAGCTGTTTTTT | CASSSGTLLSGELFF
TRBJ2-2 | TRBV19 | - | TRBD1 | TGTGCCAGTAGGCTCCGGGACAGTGCAACCGGGGAGCTGTTTTTT | CASRLRDSATGELFF
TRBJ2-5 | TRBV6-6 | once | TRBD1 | TGTGCCAGCAGATATAGGACAGGGAGATTCGGTGAGACCCAGTACTTC | CASRYRTGRFGETQYF
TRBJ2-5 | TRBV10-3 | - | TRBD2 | TGTGCCATCAGTGTTAGCGGGACCCAAGAGACCCAGTACTTC | CAISVSGTQETQYF
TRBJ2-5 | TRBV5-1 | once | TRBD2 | TGCGCCAGCAGCTTGATACCGGGGACTAGCGGGGAAGTCCCCCAGTACTTC | CASSLIPGTSGEVPQYF
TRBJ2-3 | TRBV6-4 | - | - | TGTGCCAGCAGTGAGCGGGACACAGATACGCAGTATTTT | CASSERDTDTQYF
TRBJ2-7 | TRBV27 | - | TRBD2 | TGTGCCAGCAGTATAGGACTAGCGGTAGAGCAGTACTTC | CASSIGLAVEQYF
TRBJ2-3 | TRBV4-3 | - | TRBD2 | TGCGCCAGCAGCCAAGAAGGGCTAGCGGGAGGGGAGGATACGCAGTATTTT | CASSQEGLAGGEDTQYF
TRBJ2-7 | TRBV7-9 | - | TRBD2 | TGTGCCAGCAGCCTCGGACTAGCCGGCGAGCAGTACTTC | CASSLGLAGEQYF
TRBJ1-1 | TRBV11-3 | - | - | TGTGCCAGCAGCTTACAGGGAAAGAACACTGAAGCTTTCTTT | CASSLQGKNTEAFF
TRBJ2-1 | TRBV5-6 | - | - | TGTGCCAGCAGCTTGGCCGGTTCCAATGAGCAGTTCTTC | CASSLAGSNEQFF
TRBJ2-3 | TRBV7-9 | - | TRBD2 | TGTGCCAGCAGCGCTAACTCGGGAGGTGCAGATACGCAGTATTTT | CASSANSGGADTQYF
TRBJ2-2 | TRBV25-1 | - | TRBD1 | TGTGCCAGCAGTGACAGGGGGTACGGGGAGCTGTTTTTT | CASSDRGYGELFF
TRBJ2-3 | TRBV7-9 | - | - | TGTGCCAGCAGCAGTGGGGCTGGAGATACGCAGTATTTT | CASSSGAGDTQYF
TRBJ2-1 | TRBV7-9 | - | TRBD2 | TGTGCCAGCAGCTTAGTGGGGACTAGCAATGAGCAGTTCTTC | CASSLVGTSNEQFF
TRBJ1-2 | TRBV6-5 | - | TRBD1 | TGTGCCAGCAGGGACGGGACAGGGGAAGGTGGCTACACCTTC | CASRDGTGEGGYTF
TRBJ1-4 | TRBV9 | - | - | TGTGCCAGCAGCGTTACAGGGAGGGATGAAAAACTGTTTTTT | CASSVTGRDEKLFF
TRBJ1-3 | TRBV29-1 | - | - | TGCAGCGCAACGTTATCGGCTGGAAACACCATATATTTT | CSATLSAGNTIYF
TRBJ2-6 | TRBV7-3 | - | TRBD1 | TGTGCCAGCAGCTTATGGACAGGTCCTGGGGCCAACGTCCTGACTTTC | CASSLWTGPGANVLTF
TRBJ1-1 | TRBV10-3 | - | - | TGTGCCAAACGAGGGAAGGAAGAGAACACTGAAGCTTTCTTT | CAKRGKEENTEAFF
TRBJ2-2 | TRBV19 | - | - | TGTGCCAGTAGCCTATTAGCGGCGACGAACACCGGGGAGCTGTTTTTT | CASSLLAATNTGELFF
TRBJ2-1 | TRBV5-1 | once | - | TGCGCCAGCAGCTTGGCTGGGGCGGGACAGACCTACAATGAGCAGTTCTTC | CASSLAGAGQTYNEQFF
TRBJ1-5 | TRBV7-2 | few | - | TGTGCCAGCAGTTCCACCCAGGTTAATCAGCCCCAGCATTTT | CASSSTQVNQPQHF
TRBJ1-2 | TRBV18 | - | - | TGTGCCAGCTCACCGGAGGGACGTAACTATGGCTACACCTTC | CASSPEGRNYGYTF
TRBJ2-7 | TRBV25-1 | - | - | TGTGCCAGCAGTGAGGGTAGGCAGGCCTCCTACGAGCAGTACTTC | CASSEGRQASYEQYF
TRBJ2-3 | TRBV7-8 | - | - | TGTGCCAGCAGCTTAGGGTGGGGCCTCACAGATACGCAGTATTTT | CASSLGWGLTDTQYF
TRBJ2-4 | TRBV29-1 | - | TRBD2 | TGCAGCGTTCCCGACGGGGGGAGGTTAAACATTCAGTACTTC | CSVPDGGRLNIQYF
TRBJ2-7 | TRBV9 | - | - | TGTGCCAGCAGCAGTAGGGGGACGGGGTGGTACGAGCAGTACTTC | CASSSRGTGWYEQYF
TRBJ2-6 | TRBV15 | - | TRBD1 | TGTGCCACCAGCCCAACGACAGGGGGTGGGGCCAACGTCCTGACTTTC | CATSPTTGGGANVLTF
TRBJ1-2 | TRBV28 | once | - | TGTGCCAGCAGTTTAGATCAGCGGCCCGATGGCTACACCTTC | CASSLDQRPDGYTF
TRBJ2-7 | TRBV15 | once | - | TGTGCCACCAGCAGAGTATTAGACAGGAATTACGAGCAGTACTTC | CATSRVLDRNYEQYF
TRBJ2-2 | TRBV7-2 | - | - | TGTGCCAGCAGCTTAGCGTCAGGCAACACCGGGGAGCTGTTTTTT | CASSLASGNTGELFF
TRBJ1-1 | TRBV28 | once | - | TGTGCCAGCAGGCCGCCGACAGGGAACACTGAAGCTTTCTTT | CASRPPTGNTEAFF
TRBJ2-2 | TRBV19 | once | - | TGTGCCAGTAGTTCTGGGGGCGAGATTCGGCCCGGGGAGCTGTTTTTT | CASSSGGEIRPGELFF
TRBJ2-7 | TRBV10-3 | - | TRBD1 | TGTGCCACCGCACACTCGGGGACAGGGGTGTTCGGGCTTCCCTACGAGCAGTACTTC | CATAHSGTGVFGLPYEQYF
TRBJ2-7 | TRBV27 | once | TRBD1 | TGTGCCAGCAGTTTGGTTACCGGGACAGGGTTGCTGTACGAGCAGTACTTC | CASSLVTGTGLLYEQYF
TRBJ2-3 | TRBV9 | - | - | TGTGCCAGCAGCGTTCAGCAGGGAACAGATACGCAGTATTTT | CASSVQQGTDTQYF
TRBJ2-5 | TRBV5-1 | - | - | TGCGCCAGCAGCACTGTTGGGACTCAAGAGACCCAGTACTTC | CASSTVGTQETQYF
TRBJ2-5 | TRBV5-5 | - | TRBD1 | TGTGCCAGCAGCTTTAGCAGGGGGCTAGAGACCCAGTACTTC | CASSFSRGLETQYF
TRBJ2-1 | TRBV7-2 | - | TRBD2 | TGTGCCAGCAGCTTAGCTGGTAGGACTAGCGGGAGCATTCAGTTCTTC | CASSLAGRTSGSIQFF
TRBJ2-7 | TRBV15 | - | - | TGTGCCACCAGCAGAGATGGGGCTAGCTCCTACGAGCAGTACTTC | CATSRDGASSYEQYF
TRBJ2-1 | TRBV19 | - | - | TGTGCCAGTAGCCGAGCGGAGAGCTCCTACAATGAGCAGTTCTTC | CASSRAESSYNEQFF
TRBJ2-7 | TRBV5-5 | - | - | TGTGCCAGCAGCCCCGGAGGACCCTACGAGCAGTACTTC | CASSPGGPYEQYF